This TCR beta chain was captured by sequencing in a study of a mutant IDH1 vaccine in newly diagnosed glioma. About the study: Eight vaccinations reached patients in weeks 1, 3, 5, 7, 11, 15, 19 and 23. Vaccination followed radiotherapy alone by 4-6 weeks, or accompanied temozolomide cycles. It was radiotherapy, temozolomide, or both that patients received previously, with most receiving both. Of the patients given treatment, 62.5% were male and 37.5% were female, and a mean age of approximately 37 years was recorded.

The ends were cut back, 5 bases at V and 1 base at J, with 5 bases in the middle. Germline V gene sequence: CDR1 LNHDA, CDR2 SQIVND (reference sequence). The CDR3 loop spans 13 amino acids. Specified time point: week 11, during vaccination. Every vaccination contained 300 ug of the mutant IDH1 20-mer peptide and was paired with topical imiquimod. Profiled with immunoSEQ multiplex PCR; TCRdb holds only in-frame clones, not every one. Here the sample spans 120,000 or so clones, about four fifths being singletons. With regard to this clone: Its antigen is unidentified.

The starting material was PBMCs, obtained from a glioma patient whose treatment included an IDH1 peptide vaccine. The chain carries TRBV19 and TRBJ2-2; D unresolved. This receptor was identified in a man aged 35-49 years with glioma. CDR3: CASSPKNTGELFF. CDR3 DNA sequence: TGTGCCAGTAGTCCTAAGAACACCGGGGAGCTGTTTTTT.